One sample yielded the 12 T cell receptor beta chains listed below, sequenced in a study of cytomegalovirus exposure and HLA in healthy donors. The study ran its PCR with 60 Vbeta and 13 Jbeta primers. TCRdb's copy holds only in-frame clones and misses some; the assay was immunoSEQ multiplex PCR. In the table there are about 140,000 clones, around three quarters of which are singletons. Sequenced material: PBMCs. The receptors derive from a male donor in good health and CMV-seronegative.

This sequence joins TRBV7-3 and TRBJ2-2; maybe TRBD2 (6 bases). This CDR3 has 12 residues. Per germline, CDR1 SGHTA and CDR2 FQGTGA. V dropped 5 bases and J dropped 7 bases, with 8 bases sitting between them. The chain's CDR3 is CASSQGGGELFF. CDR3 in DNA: TGTGCCAGCAGCCAGGGAGGCGGGGAGCTGTTTTTT.

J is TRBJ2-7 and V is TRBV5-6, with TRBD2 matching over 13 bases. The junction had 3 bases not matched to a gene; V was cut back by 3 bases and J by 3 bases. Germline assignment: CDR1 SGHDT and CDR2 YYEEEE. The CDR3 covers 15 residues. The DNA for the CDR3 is TGTGCCAGCAGCTCGGGACTAGCGGGGCTCTACGAGCAGTACTTC. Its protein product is CASSSGLAGLYEQYF.

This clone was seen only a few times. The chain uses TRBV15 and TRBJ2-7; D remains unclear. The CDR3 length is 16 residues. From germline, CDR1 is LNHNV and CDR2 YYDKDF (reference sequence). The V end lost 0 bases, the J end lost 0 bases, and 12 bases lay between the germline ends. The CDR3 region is CATSRDPQTISYEQYF. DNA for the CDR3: TGTGCCACCAGCAGAGATCCCCAGACAATCTCCTACGAGCAGTACTTC.

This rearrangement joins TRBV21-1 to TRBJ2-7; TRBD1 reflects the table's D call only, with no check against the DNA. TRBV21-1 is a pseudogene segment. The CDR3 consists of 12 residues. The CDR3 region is CASLGGKGAQYF. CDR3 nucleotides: TGTGCCAGCTTAGGGGGAAAGGGAGCGCAGTACTTC.

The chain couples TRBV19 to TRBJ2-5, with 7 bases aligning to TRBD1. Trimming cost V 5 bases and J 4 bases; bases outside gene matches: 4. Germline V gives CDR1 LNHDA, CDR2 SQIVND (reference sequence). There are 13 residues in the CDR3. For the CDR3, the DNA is TGTGCCAGTAGTCCACGACAGGGAGAGACCCAGTACTTC. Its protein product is CASSPRQGETQYF.

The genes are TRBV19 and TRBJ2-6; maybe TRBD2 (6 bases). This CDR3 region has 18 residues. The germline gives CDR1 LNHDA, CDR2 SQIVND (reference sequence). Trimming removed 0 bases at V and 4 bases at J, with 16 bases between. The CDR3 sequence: CASSIEGGGRSGANVLTF. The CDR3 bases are TGTGCCAGTAGTATAGAGGGTGGAGGGAGGTCAGGGGCCAACGTCCTGACTTTC.

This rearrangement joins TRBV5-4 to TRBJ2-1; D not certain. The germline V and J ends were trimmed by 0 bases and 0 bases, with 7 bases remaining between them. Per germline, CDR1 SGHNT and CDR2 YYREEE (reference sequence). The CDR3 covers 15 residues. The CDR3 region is CASSLGRSSYNEQFF. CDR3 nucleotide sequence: TGTGCCAGCAGCTTGGGTAGGAGCTCCTACAATGAGCAGTTCTTC.

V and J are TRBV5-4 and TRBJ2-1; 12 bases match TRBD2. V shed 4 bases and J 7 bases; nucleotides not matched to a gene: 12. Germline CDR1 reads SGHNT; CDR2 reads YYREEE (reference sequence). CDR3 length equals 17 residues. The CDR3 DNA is TGTGCCAGCAGCGGACTGACTAGCGGGAGAATACAGAATGAGCAGTTCTTC. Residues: CASSGLTSGRIQNEQFF.

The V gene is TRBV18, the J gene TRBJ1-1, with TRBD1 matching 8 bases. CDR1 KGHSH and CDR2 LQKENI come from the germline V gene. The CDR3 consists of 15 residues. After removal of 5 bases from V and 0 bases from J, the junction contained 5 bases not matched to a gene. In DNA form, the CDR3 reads TGTGCCAGCTCATCGGGACAGGCAATGAACACTGAAGCTTTCTTT. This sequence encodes CASSSGQAMNTEAFF.

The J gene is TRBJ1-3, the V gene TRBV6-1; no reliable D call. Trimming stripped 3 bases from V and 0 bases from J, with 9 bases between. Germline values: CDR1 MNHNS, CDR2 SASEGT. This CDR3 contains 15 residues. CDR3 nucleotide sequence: TGTGCCAGCAGTGAGAGAGAGTACTCTGGAAACACCATATATTTT. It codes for CASSEREYSGNTIYF.

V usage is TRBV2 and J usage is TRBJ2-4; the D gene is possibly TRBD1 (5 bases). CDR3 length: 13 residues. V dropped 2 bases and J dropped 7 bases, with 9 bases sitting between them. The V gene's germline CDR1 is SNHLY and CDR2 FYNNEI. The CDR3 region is CASSERQTNIQYF. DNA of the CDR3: TGTGCCAGCAGTGAACGACAGACTAACATTCAGTACTTC.

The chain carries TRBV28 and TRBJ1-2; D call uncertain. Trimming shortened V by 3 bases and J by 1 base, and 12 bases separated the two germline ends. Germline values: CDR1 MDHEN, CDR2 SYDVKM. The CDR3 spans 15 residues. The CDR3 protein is CASSFPGGSNYGYTF. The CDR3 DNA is TGTGCCAGCAGTTTTCCCGGAGGGAGTAACTATGGCTACACCTTC.